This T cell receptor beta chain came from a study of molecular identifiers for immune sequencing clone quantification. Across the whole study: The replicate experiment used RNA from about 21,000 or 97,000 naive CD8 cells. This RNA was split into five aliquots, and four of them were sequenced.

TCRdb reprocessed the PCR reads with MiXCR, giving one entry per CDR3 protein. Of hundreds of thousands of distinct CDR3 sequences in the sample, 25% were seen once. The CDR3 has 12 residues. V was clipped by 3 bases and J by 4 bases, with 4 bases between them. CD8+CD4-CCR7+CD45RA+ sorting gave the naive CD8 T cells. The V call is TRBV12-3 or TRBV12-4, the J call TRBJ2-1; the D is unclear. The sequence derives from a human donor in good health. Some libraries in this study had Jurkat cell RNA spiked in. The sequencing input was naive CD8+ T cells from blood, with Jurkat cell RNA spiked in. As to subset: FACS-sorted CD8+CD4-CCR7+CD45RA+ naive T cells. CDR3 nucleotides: TGTGCCAGCAGTTTCCCGTACAATGAGCAGTTCTTC. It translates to CASSFPYNEQFF.